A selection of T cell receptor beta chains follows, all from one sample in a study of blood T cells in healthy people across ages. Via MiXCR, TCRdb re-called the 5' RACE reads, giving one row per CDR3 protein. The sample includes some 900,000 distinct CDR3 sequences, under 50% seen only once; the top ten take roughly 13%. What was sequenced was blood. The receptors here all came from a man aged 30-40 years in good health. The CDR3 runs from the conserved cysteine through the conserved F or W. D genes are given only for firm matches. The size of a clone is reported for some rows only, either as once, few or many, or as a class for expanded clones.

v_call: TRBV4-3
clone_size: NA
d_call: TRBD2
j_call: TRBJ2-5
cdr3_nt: TGCGCCAGCAGCCAAGCAACGGGGGGCCAAGAGACCCAGTACTTC
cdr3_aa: CASSQATGGQETQYF

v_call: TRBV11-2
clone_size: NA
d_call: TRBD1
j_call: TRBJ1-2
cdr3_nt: TGTGCCAGCACCCGGACAGGGGTAGGCGCAAACTATGGCTACACCTTC
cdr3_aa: CASTRTGVGANYGYTF

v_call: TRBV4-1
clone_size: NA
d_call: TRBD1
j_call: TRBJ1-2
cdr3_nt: TGCGCCAGCAGCAGGGGACAGGGGGCGGACTATGGCTACACCTTC
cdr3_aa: CASSRGQGADYGYTF

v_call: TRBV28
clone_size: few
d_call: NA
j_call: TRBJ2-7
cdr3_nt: TGTGCCAGCAGTTTCCCCACAAAGGGGGGGTACGAGCAGTACTTC
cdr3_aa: CASSFPTKGGYEQYF

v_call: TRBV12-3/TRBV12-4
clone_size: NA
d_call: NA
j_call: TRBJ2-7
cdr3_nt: TGTGCCAGCAGATTGGTGGGGGACCACGAGCAGTACTTC
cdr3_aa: CASRLVGDHEQYF

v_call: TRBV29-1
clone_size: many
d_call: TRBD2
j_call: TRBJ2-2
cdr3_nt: TGCAGCGTTGGGGTGGGACTAGCGGCCACCGGGGAGCTGTTTTTT
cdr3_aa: CSVGVGLAATGELFF

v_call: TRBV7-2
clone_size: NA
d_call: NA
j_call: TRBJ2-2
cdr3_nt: TGTGCCAGCAGCATCGCCGGGCTAGGTCAGGGGGAGCTGTTTTTT
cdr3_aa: CASSIAGLGQGELFF

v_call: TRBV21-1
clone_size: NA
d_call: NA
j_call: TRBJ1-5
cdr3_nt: TGTGCCAGCAGCAGCAAGGGGGTAGTCAGGGGGCTGTATGGCAATCAGCCCCAGCATTTT
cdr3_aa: CASSSKGVVRGLYGNQPQHF

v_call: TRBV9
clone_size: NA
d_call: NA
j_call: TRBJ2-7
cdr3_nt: TGTGCCAGCAGCGTAGGGGCAGGCGAGCAGTACTTC
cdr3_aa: CASSVGAGEQYF

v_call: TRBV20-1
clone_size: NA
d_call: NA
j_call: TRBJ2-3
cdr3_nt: TGCAGTGCTCCCCGGACAGATTATTTAAATACGCAGTATTTT
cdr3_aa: CSAPRTDYLNTQYF

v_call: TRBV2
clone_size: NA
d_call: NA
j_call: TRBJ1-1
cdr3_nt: TGTGCCAGCCAGGGGAGTGAAGCTTTCTTT
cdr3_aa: CASQGSEAFF

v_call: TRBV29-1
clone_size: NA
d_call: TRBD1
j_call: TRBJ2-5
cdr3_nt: TGCAGCGGGGGACAGGGAGAAGAGACCCAGTACTTC
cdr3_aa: CSGGQGEETQYF

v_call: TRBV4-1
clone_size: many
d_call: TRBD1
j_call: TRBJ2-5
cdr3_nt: TGCGCCAGCAGCGGGACAGGGAGACCTCAAGAGACCCAGTACTTC
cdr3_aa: CASSGTGRPQETQYF

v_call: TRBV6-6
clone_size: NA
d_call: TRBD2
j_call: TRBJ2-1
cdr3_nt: TGTGCCAGCAGTTACACTAGCGGGGGGACCTTTAATGAGCAGTTCTTC
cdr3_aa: CASSYTSGGTFNEQFF

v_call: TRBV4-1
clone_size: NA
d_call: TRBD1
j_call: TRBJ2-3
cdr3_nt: TGCGCCAGCAGCCAAGTAAGGACAGGGGGTGATTTGGATACGCAGTATTTT
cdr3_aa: CASSQVRTGGDLDTQYF

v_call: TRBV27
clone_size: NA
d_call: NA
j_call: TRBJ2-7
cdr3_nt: TGTGCCAGCAGTTTAAGGGGACCGTACAATGAGCAGTACTTC
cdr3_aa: CASSLRGPYNEQYF

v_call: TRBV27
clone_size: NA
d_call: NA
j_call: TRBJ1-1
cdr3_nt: TGTGCCAGCAGTCCCCGGACTAATAGGAACACTGAAGCTTTCTTT
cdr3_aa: CASSPRTNRNTEAFF

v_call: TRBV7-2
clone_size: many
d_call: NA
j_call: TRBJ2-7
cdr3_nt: TGTGCCAGCAGCTTAGATAGGGGGGCTTACGAGCAGTACTTC
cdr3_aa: CASSLDRGAYEQYF

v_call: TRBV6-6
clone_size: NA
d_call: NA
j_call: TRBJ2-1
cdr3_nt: TGTGCCAGCAGTTACCGGACAGATTACAATGAGCAGTTCTTC
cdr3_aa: CASSYRTDYNEQFF

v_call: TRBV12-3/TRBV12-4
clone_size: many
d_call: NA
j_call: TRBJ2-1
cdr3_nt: TGTGCCAGCAGCTCTGTGGGGGCCTTATTCGAGCAGTTCTTC
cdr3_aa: CASSSVGALFEQFF

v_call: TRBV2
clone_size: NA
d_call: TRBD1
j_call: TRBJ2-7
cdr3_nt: TGTGCCAGCAGTGGCCAGGGGGCTAATTACGAGCAGTACTTC
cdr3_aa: CASSGQGANYEQYF

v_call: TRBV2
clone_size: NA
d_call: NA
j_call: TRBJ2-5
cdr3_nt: TGTGCCAGCAAGGGGGGGGCACGAGAGACCCAGTACTTC
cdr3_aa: CASKGGARETQYF

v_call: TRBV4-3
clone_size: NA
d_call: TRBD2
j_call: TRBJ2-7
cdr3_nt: TGCGCCAGCAGCCAAGGGAGTAGCGGGGGGAATGAGCAGTACTTC
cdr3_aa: CASSQGSSGGNEQYF

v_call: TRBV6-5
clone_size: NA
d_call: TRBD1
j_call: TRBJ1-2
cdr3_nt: TGTGCCAGCAGTTACCAGGGACAGGTTAATAACTATGGCTACACCTTC
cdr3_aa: CASSYQGQVNNYGYTF

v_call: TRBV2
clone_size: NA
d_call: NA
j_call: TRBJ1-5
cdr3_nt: TGTGCCAGCCGACAGGCACTCCTAAATCAGCCCCAGCATTTT
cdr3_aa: CASRQALLNQPQHF

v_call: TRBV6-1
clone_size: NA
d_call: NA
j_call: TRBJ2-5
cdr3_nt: TGTGCCAGCAGTGAAGTTCTGGGGTCGTTACGGACCCAGTACTTC
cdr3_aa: CASSEVLGSLRTQYF

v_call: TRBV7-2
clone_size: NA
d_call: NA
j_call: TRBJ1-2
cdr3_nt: TGTGCCAGCAGTCCTTCCGACAGTGACTATGGCTACACCTTC
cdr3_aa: CASSPSDSDYGYTF

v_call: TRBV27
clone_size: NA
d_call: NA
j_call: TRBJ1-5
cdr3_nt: TGTGCCAGCAGTTTAGGCCCGGGGCTCCCCAATCAGCCCCAGCATTTT
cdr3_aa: CASSLGPGLPNQPQHF

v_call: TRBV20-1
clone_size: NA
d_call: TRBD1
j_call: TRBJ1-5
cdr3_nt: TGCAGTGCTAGAGCAAGACAGGGGGCTCAGCCCCAGCATTTT
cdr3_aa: CSARARQGAQPQHF

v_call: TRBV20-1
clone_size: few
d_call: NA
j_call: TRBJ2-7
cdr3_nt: TGCAGTGCTAGAGACTTGACAGTCGAGCAGTACTTC
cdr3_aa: CSARDLTVEQYF

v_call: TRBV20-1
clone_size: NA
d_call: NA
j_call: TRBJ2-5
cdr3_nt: TGCAGTGCTGACATAATTCGGGGGAGAGAGACCCAGTACTTC
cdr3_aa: CSADIIRGRETQYF

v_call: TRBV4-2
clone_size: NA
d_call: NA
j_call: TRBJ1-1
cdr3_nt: TGTGCCAGCAGCCCGAATGGAGACCTGAACGGTGAAGCTTTCTTT
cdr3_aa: CASSPNGDLNGEAFF

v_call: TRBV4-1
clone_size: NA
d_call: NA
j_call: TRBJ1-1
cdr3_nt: TGCGCCAGCAGCCAGGCCGAGGGAACTGAAGCTTTCTTT
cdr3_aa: CASSQAEGTEAFF

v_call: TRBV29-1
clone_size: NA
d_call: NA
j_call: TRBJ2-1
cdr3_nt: TGCAGCGTTGAGGAGGGAAGAGAGCAGTTCTTC
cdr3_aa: CSVEEGREQFF

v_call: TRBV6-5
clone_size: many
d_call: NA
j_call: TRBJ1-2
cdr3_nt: TGTGCCAGCAGTGCGGACCGAAACTATGGCTACACCTTC
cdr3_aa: CASSADRNYGYTF

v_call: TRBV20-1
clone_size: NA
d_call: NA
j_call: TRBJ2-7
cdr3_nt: TGCAGTGCTAGGGGGGGTCAGGGGTATTCCTACAATGAGCAGTACTTC
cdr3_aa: CSARGGQGYSYNEQYF

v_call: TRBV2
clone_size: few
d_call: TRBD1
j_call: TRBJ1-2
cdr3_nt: TGTGCCAGCATGGGACAGGGGGAGGCTGGCTACACCTTC
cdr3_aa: CASMGQGEAGYTF